The 17 T cell receptor beta chains below all came from one sample that was sequenced in a study of OX40 agonist ivuxolimab in advanced cancers. Measured with immunoSEQ multiplex PCR; TCRdb has only the in-frame clones, and not every one. The table lists approximately 50,000 clones, roughly 84% of them singletons. The sample in question was CD4+ or CD8+ T cells sorted from blood, obtained in a trial of the OX40 agonist ivuxolimab. The receptor set was obtained from an adult with an advanced solid tumor such as melanoma, head and neck, liver or kidney cancer.

The genes are TRBV7-9 and TRBJ1-1; a possible D gene is TRBD1 (5 bases). Trimming removed 3 bases at V and 4 bases at J, with 12 bases between. The CDR3 covers 14 residues. The germline gives CDR1 SEHNR, CDR2 FQNEAQ (reference sequence). The CDR3: CASSLTVVVTEAFF. The CDR3 DNA follows: TGTGCCAGCAGCTTGACAGTCGTTGTCACTGAAGCTTTCTTT.

This clone was recorded only once. The chain links TRBV7-3 to TRBJ2-4; 7 bases map to TRBD1. The germline V gene has CDR1 SGHTA and CDR2 FQGTGA. This CDR3 spans 13 amino acids. After removal of 5 bases from V and 9 bases from J, the junction contained 7 bases not matched to a gene. CDR3 residues: CASSVDREGIQYF. As DNA, the CDR3 is TGTGCCAGCAGCGTAGACAGGGAAGGCATTCAGTACTTC.

V and J are TRBV4-1 and TRBJ1-1; the match to TRBD1 covers 10 bases. The germline V gene has CDR1 MGHRA and CDR2 YSYEKL. The CDR3 spans 16 residues. The V gene end was trimmed by 6 bases and the J gene end by 1 base; junction bases not matched to a gene: 8. The CDR3 here is CASRRGTGVWNTEAFF. The CDR3 DNA reads as TGCGCCAGCAGGCGCGGGACAGGGGTATGGAACACTGAAGCTTTCTTT.

This chain connects TRBV7-6 to TRBJ2-2; D uncertain. This CDR3 is built from 16 residues. The V end lost 2 bases, the J end lost 2 bases, and 12 bases lay between the germline ends. Germline V gene data show CDR1 as SGHVS and CDR2 as FNYEAQ. The CDR3 DNA is TGTGCCAGCAGCTTAAATAACGGGCTAAACACCGGGGAGCTGTTTTTT. This encodes CASSLNNGLNTGELFF.

This clone appeared a single time. V gene TRBV5-4 combines with J gene TRBJ1-1; possible D gene TRBD1, 5 bases. With 4 bases removed from V and 0 bases from J, the gap between germline ends came to 13 bases. CDR3 length: 15 residues. Germline V lookup: CDR1 SGHNT, CDR2 YYREEE (reference sequence). The CDR3 loop reads CASSQSGGLNTEAFF. The CDR3 DNA follows: TGTGCCAGCAGCCAATCCGGGGGATTGAACACTGAAGCTTTCTTT.

This chain links TRBV28 with TRBJ1-5; D perhaps matches TRBD1 (6 bases). Germline V CDR1 and CDR2: MDHEN, SYDVKM. Trimming took off 7 bases at V and 1 base at J, with 11 bases between the two ends. The CDR3 totals 14 residues. DNA for the CDR3: TGTGCCAGCAATAACAGGGACAGCAATCAGCCCCAGCATTTT. Translating it yields CASNNRDSNQPQHF.

This clone appeared once. The chain couples TRBV4-2 to TRBJ2-3, with a possible D match to TRBD1 (5 bases). The V gene's germline CDR1 is LGHNA and CDR2 YNFKEQ. There are 15 residues in the CDR3. V lost 1 base, J lost 0 bases, and 8 bases lay in between. The CDR3 loop is CASSQVGLSTDTQYF. The CDR3 nucleotides are TGTGCCAGCAGCCAAGTGGGGCTTAGCACAGATACGCAGTATTTT.

The V gene is TRBV6-1, the J gene TRBJ1-1; 12 nucleotides agree with TRBD1. The CDR3 length is 15 residues. Germline values: CDR1 MNHNS, CDR2 SASEGT. Trimming at V came to 6 bases and at J to 3 bases, leaving 5 bases not matched to a gene. DNA of the CDR3: TGTGCCAGCAGGGGACAGGGGGCTCCTTACACTGAAGCTTTCTTT. Protein sequence: CASRGQGAPYTEAFF.

The rearrangement links TRBV10-3 to TRBJ2-3; TRBD1 might be the D (5 bases). Germline V gene data show CDR1 as ENHRY and CDR2 as SYGVKD. The CDR3 is made up of 15 amino acids. The V and J ends lost 5 bases and 4 bases respectively, with 16 bases between them. The CDR3 region has the DNA TGTGCCATCAGTCGAATTCAGGGTGGCGCAGATACGCAGTATTTT. This encodes CAISRIQGGADTQYF.

This sequence joins TRBV5-1 and TRBJ2-7; D might be TRBD2 (6 bases). In germline, CDR1 is SGHRS, CDR2 YFSETQ. V was clipped by 4 bases and J by 6 bases, with 20 bases between them. This CDR3 has 15 amino acids. CDR3 residues: CASSDIRGTQGEQYF. The CDR3 DNA is TGCGCCAGCAGCGACATTCGCGGGACCCAAGGCGAGCAGTACTTC.

This clone has a single count. The chain carries TRBV6-6 and TRBJ1-2; no definite D call. This CDR3 has 14 amino acids. V lost 2 bases and J lost 4, with 11 bases in between. Germline lookup yields CDR1 MNHNY and CDR2 SVGAGI (reference sequence). CDR3 in DNA: TGTGCCAGCAGTTACGATACAGCGACCTATGGCTACACCTTC. This gives the protein CASSYDTATYGYTF.

The V call is TRBV18, the J call TRBJ2-7; no clear D gene. In germline, CDR1 is KGHSH, CDR2 LQKENI. The CDR3 loop spans 11 amino acids. V dropped 4 bases and J dropped 3 bases, with 4 bases sitting between them. CDR3: CASSQDYEQYF. The CDR3 DNA reads as TGTGCCAGCTCACAAGACTACGAGCAGTACTTC.

The V call is TRBV10-3, the J call TRBJ2-7; TRBD1 might be the D (6 bases). V lost 5 bases and J 6 bases, leaving 14 bases between the germline ends. Germline CDR1 ENHRY, CDR2 SYGVKD. This CDR3 region has 13 residues. In DNA, the CDR3 is TGTGCCATCAGTTCCGGACAGCGTGGCGAGCAGTACTTC. Protein sequence: CAISSGQRGEQYF.

This clone showed up just a few times. V gene TRBV7-2 combines with J gene TRBJ2-3; unclear D gene. From germline, CDR1 is SGHTA and CDR2 FQGNSA. The CDR3 is 15 amino acids. V lost 1 base and J lost 7, with 15 bases in between. The CDR3: CASSLEGLGLNTQYF. CDR3 bases: TGTGCCAGCAGCTTAGAAGGGCTAGGTTTAAATACGCAGTATTTT.

The chain combines TRBV7-2 with TRBJ2-7; possibly TRBD1 for D (5 bases). V gave up 0 bases and J gave up 2 bases, with 11 bases separating them. Germline CDR1 SGHTA, CDR2 FQGNSA. The CDR3 extends over 15 amino acids. Here the CDR3 reads CASSLAVKGAYEQYF. For the CDR3, the DNA is TGTGCCAGCAGCTTAGCAGTGAAAGGGGCCTACGAGCAGTACTTC.

The genes are TRBV5-1 and TRBJ2-2, with 9 positions matching TRBD2. V lost 0 bases to trimming and J lost 3 bases; unmatched junction nucleotides: 3. The CDR3 loop spans 16 amino acids. CDR1 is SGHRS, CDR2 YFSETQ, per germline. CDR3 nucleotide sequence: TGCGCCAGCAGCTTGGTTGTAGCGGGGGACACCGGGGAGCTGTTTTTT. Translation gives CASSLVVAGDTGELFF.

The CDR3 spells CASSAPGQSGTGELFF. The CDR3 nucleotides are TGTGCCAGCAGCGCCCCGGGACAGTCGGGCACCGGGGAGCTGTTTTTT. The V and J genes are TRBV5-4 and TRBJ2-2; 7 positions agree with TRBD1. The germline V gene has CDR1 SGHNT and CDR2 YYREEE (reference sequence). V was clipped by 4 bases and J by 4 bases; unmatched bases: 10. The CDR3 is 16 amino acids.